Sequencing of this T cell receptor (beta chain) was carried out in a study of cytomegalovirus exposure and HLA in healthy donors. Across the whole study: Later analysis reported that the approximately 120 validation repertoires shared the platform of the approximately 690 first-cohort repertoires.

Comment on this clone: Its antigen is unknown.

This CDR3 is built from 15 residues. Trimming stripped 3 bases from V and 4 bases from J, with 15 bases between. Germline values: CDR1 MNHEY, CDR2 SMNVEV (reference sequence). The data were produced by immunoSEQ multiplex PCR, yet TCRdb's version contains in-frame clones alone and is incomplete. Among around 400,000 clones listed, 86% were seen once. Findings and caveats of the study: In a later analysis, first-cohort TCR clusters were found to tend to co-occur in the 95 to 150 validation repertoires. Researchers catalogued about 160 TCR beta chains as cytomegalovirus-associated.

This clonotype originated in a woman between 18 and 30 years old in good health and CMV-seronegative. The source material was PBMCs. The chain recombines TRBV27 with TRBJ1-1; D might be TRBD1 (6 bases). The CDR3 sequence is CASSFGGARGTEAFF. In nucleotides, the CDR3 is TGTGCCAGCAGTTTTGGGGGGGCGCGGGGCACTGAAGCTTTCTTT.